This T cell receptor beta chain originates from a study of blood T cell repertoires in COVID-19. V lost 1 base, J lost 6 bases, and 8 bases stayed unmatched. The CDR3 contains 16 residues. The germline CDR1 and CDR2 sequences are SGHDN and FVKESK. In the source study's methods: Using reference gene primer amplification, nucleated cell counts were estimated. Measured with immunoSEQ multiplex PCR; TCRdb has only the in-frame clones, and not every one. V and J calls plus clone size are reproduced from that table; the DNA served to infer D and trimming. The top ten hold more than 4% of the sample, which has about 84,000 clones, about 95% seen once.

This chain links TRBV14 with TRBJ2-1, with 8 bases aligning to TRBD2. This TCR was recovered from a human donor with active COVID-19. The donor label of this sample is uncertain. The sequencing sample was made of peripheral blood. The CDR3 DNA reads as TGTGCCAGCAGCCAAGTAACGGGAGGGCCGGGCAATGAGCAGTTCTTC. Protein sequence: CASSQVTGGPGNEQFF.